The 5 T cell receptor beta chains listed next were all sequenced from one sample in a study of kidney transplant recipient with SARS-CoV-2 infection. TCRdb analysed the reads with MiXCR anew, one entry per CDR3 protein. The sample comprises some 220,000 distinct CDR3 sequences, more than 25% of which are singletons, and roughly 7% rests with the top ten. Sequencing was performed on a blood sample, taken at baseline and on day 111 from a kidney transplant recipient. These receptors were taken from a male patient aged 30 to 39 who had COVID-19 and was a kidney transplant recipient. Some T cells may be supplied by the graft donor.

This clonotype was recorded many times. V is TRBV11-3 and J is TRBJ1-2; D remains unclear. Germline CDR1 is SGHNT and CDR2 is YENEEA. Trimming removed 5 bases from V and 4 bases from J, with 23 bases in between. This CDR3 is built from 17 residues. This CDR3 reads CASSMLDDLGKTYGYTF. CDR3 sequence (DNA): TGTGCCAGCAGCATGTTGGACGATCTCGGAAAGACCTATGGCTACACCTTC.

The chain links TRBV9 to TRBJ2-1; TRBD2 agrees at 13 bases. The CDR3 extends over 15 amino acids. V shed 6 bases, J shed 8 bases, and the junction held 8 bases outside the gene matches. CDR1 is SGDLS and CDR2 is YYNGEE in the germline V gene. The CDR3: CASNPGLAGVDEQFF. CDR3 DNA sequence: TGTGCCAGCAACCCCGGACTAGCGGGAGTCGATGAGCAGTTCTTC.

This clonotype was counted at least ten times. This sequence joins TRBV6-5 and TRBJ1-6; D may be TRBD1 (6 bases). This CDR3 has 15 residues. Looked up from germline, CDR1 is MNHEY and CDR2 is SVGAGI. With 7 bases removed from V and 9 bases from J, the gap between germline ends came to 19 bases. The CDR3 DNA follows: TGTGCCAGCAAGGGGGAGTACCGATCGGGTTCACCCCTCCACTTT. Residues: CASKGEYRSGSPLHF.

In this sample, this clonotype turned up many times. DNA for the CDR3: TGTGCCAGCAGCTTGGTGGGACAGGGCGTGTGGTATGGCTACACCTTC. This sequence encodes CASSLVGQGVWYGYTF. This chain links TRBV5-6 with TRBJ1-2; 9 bases fit TRBD1. The CDR3 is 16 amino acids. J lost 5 bases, V lost 0 bases, and 8 bases had no gene match. Germline V gene sequence: CDR1 SGHDT, CDR2 YYEEEE.

The chain recombines TRBV6-5 with TRBJ2-1, with D maybe TRBD2 (6 bases). This CDR3 contains 14 residues. The V end lost 11 bases, the J end lost 2 bases, and 16 bases lay between the germline ends. Germline loops: CDR1 MNHEY, CDR2 SVGAGI. The CDR3 nucleotides are TGTGCCTCCGGGACTCTTTCTACCTACAATGAGCAGTTCTTC. It yields the protein CASGTLSTYNEQFF.